This TCR beta chain was sequenced for a study of OX40 agonist ivuxolimab in advanced cancers. Study-level information: Every 2 weeks, patients received ivuxolimab intravenously, dosed at 0.01 to 10 mg/kg.

Germline V gene lookup returns CDR1 LNHDA and CDR2 SQIVND (reference sequence). There are 14 residues in the CDR3. V lost 1 base and J lost 3, with 9 bases in between. Sequencing used immunoSEQ multiplex PCR; TCRdb keeps in-frame clones, though not all of them. The table records over 90,000 clones, approximately 94% of them present only once. The source is an adult with an advanced solid tumor such as melanoma, head and neck, liver or kidney cancer. The chain couples TRBV19 to TRBJ1-2, with D tentatively TRBD1 (5 bases). The material sequenced was CD4+ or CD8+ T cells sorted from blood, taken in a trial of the OX40 agonist ivuxolimab. The CDR3 region has the DNA TGTGCCAGTAGTATAGCGGCAGGGTACTATGGCTACACCTTC. Its protein product is CASSIAAGYYGYTF.